The source of this T cell receptor (beta chain) is a study of cytomegalovirus exposure and HLA in healthy donors. The CDR3 consists of 14 residues. Germline V lookup: CDR1 SGDLS, CDR2 YYNGEE. The V end was cut by 0 bases, the J end by 2 bases, with 7 bases between. 60 Vbeta and 13 Jbeta primers were used in PCR. In the authors' methods: There were 80 million or so unique TCR beta chains by a later count, and about 12 million of them were shared. Produced via immunoSEQ multiplex PCR; TCRdb's table is partial and in-frame only. V and J calls and clone size are as listed in that table; D and trimming were resolved from the DNA. The sample consists of roughly 250,000 clones, about 66% of them appearing once. Study conclusions and caveats: As immune exposure information, only CMV serostatus was available. An analysis that was carried out later associated some 17,000 TCR beta sequences with HLA alleles at 0.05 false discovery rate. Presence/absence analyses assumed roughly uniform sequencing depth across donors.

Concerning this clone itself: Its antigen is unknown.

The sequencing input was PBMCs. The chain recombines TRBV9 with TRBJ2-3, with D unclear. The source of this sequence is a female donor in good health and CMV-seronegative. Here the CDR3 reads CASSVGGTTDTQYF. Here the CDR3 DNA reads TGTGCCAGCAGCGTAGGCGGAACCACAGATACGCAGTATTTT.